This TCR beta chain was sequenced for a study of chemoradiotherapy in HPV16-positive cancers. In the study overall: Candidate HPV-specific T-cell clones and common TCR motifs came from functional assays in a couple of HPV16-positive patients. The study's findings and limits: HPV-responsive T-cell expansion during chemoradiotherapy was linked to improved recurrence-free survival in HPV16-positive patients. The functional HPV-specific definition rests on just two HPV16-positive patients.

Samples were taken several times over chemoradiotherapy. Per germline, CDR1 SNHLY and CDR2 FYNNEI. The CDR3 runs to 15 residues. V gave up 9 bases and J gave up 1 base; unmatched junction bases: 5. The protocol was immunoSEQ multiplex PCR, while the TCRdb copy is restricted to in-frame clones and leaves out a portion. Of about 20,000 clones listed, 75% to 90% are singletons. As regards this clone: Its matching antigen is unknown.

The chain links TRBV2 to TRBJ2-4, with TRBD1 matching over 11 bases. The receptor comes from a human donor with HPV-associated anogenital cancer. The specimen was blood, collected from a patient who underwent chemoradiotherapy. CDR3 bases: TGTGCCAGTCTCCGGGACAGGGGGGCCAAAAACATTCAGTACTTC. Its translation is CASLRDRGAKNIQYF.